A single sample gave rise to the 12 T cell receptor beta chains below, sequenced in a study of cytomegalovirus exposure and HLA in healthy donors. PCR primers comprised 60 Vbeta and 13 Jbeta primers. Only in-frame clones appear in the TCRdb table, and some are missing; sequencing was by immunoSEQ multiplex PCR. The sample records about 170,000 clones, roughly 72% being singletons. The source material was PBMCs. Receptor source: a woman in her twenties or thirties in good health and CMV-seropositive.

V usage is TRBV18 and J usage is TRBJ1-2; 8 nucleotides align to TRBD1. V dropped 4 bases and J dropped 7; count of bases not matched to a gene: 5. Germline V gene lookup returns CDR1 KGHSH and CDR2 LQKENI. This CDR3 has 13 residues. The DNA of the CDR3 is TGTGCCAGCTCACAAGACAGGGGACGTGGCTACACCTTC. Translating gives CASSQDRGRGYTF.

This clone was detected a few times. The chain is built from TRBV6-5 and TRBJ1-5, with no clear D. V was trimmed by 6 bases and J by 6 bases, leaving 9 bases between them. The CDR3 contains 12 residues. The V gene's germline CDR1 is MNHEY and CDR2 SVGAGI. For the CDR3, the DNA is TGTGCCAGCAGCCCTGCGGGTCAGCCCCAGCATTTT. Its translation is CASSPAGQPQHF.

The V and J genes are TRBV27 and TRBJ2-5, with TRBD2 as a possible D gene (6 bases). The end of the DNA fits TRBJ2-7 better, so the J call may be wrong. Germline CDR1 MNHEY, CDR2 SMNVEV (reference sequence). CDR3 length: 14 amino acids. CDR3 DNA sequence: TGTGCCAGCAGTTTCGGGGGAGCCCCCTACGAGCAGTACTTC. It yields the protein CASSFGGAPYEQYF.

The CDR3 protein is CASSLVSGGARGELFF. CDR3 nucleotide sequence: TGTGCCAGCAGCTTGGTTTCGGGAGGGGCCCGGGGGGAGCTGTTTTTT. The chain carries TRBV5-6 and TRBJ2-2; 8 bases are shared with TRBD2. The length of the CDR3 is 16 residues. V was pared by 0 bases and J by 8 bases, with 9 bases of the junction left unmatched. Per germline, CDR1 SGHDT and CDR2 YYEEEE.

The chain recombines TRBV7-2 with TRBJ2-2; D possibly corresponds to TRBD1 (5 bases). V dropped 4 bases and J dropped 5 bases, with 11 bases sitting between them. The CDR3 runs 14 residues. CDR1 is SGHTA and CDR2 is FQGNSA in the germline V gene. CDR3 in amino acids: CASSYDQGTGELFF. The CDR3 DNA reads as TGTGCCAGCAGCTACGACCAGGGAACCGGGGAGCTGTTTTTT.

This chain uses TRBV5-4 with TRBJ2-5; a possible D gene is TRBD2 (5 bases). V was cut by 2 bases and J by 4 bases, with 9 bases left in between. The CDR3 totals 13 residues. In germline, CDR1 is SGHNT, CDR2 YYREEE (reference sequence). This CDR3 reads CASSLGGPETQYF. The CDR3 DNA reads TGTGCCAGCAGCTTAGGCGGGCCAGAGACCCAGTACTTC.

This clone was detected only once. This chain's CDR3 is CASSVVGASEQYF. In DNA form, the CDR3 reads TGTGCCAGCAGCGTAGTGGGGGCAAGCGAGCAGTACTTC. The V and J genes are TRBV9 and TRBJ2-7, with D tentatively TRBD1 (6 bases). Germline lookup yields CDR1 SGDLS and CDR2 YYNGEE. Deletions cut 0 bases from V and 6 bases from J, with 10 bases between. The CDR3 runs 13 residues.

The chain uses TRBV5-1 and TRBJ2-2, with a possible D match to TRBD1 (6 bases). The CDR3 extends over 16 amino acids. The germline V gene encodes CDR1 SGHRS and CDR2 YFSETQ. V was clipped by 4 bases and J by 1 base, with 14 bases between them. The CDR3 DNA sequence: TGCGCCAGCAGCAACTATCCGACAGGGAACACCGGGGAGCTGTTTTTT. It encodes CASSNYPTGNTGELFF.

V usage is TRBV5-1 and J usage is TRBJ2-1, with 8 bases identical to TRBD2. The germline CDR1 and CDR2 sequences are SGHRS and YFSETQ. V lost 4 bases to trimming and J lost 0 bases; unmatched junction nucleotides: 6. The CDR3 loop spans 16 amino acids. This CDR3 is CASSQSGGSSYNEQFF. DNA of the CDR3: TGCGCCAGCAGCCAAAGCGGGGGAAGCTCCTACAATGAGCAGTTCTTC. Full variable domain (outside the CDR3, taken from reference TRBV5-1 and TRBJ2-1): KAGVTQTPRYLIKTRGQQVTLSCSPISGHRSVSWYQQTPGQGLQFLFEYFSETQRNKGNFPGRFSGRQFSNSRSEMNVSTLELGDSALYLCASSQSGGSSYNEQFFGPGTRLTVL.

The chain carries TRBV18 and TRBJ2-7, with 11 bases aligning to TRBD1. Germline V gives CDR1 KGHSH, CDR2 LQKENI. The junction had 5 bases not matched to a gene; V was cut back by 5 bases and J by 2 bases. This CDR3 contains 15 residues. This CDR3 reads CASSVGQGGPYEQYF. The CDR3 DNA reads TGTGCCAGCTCAGTGGGACAGGGGGGACCCTACGAGCAGTACTTC.

This chain connects TRBV7-2 to TRBJ2-2; 12 bases line up with TRBD2. Germline CDR1 is SGHTA and CDR2 is FQGNSA. With 5 bases clipped from V and 9 bases from J, the junction kept 7 bases outside the gene matches. There are 15 residues in the CDR3. In DNA form, the CDR3 reads TGTGCCAGCAGCCCGAGGACTAGCGGGACCAGGGAGCTGTTTTTT. As protein: CASSPRTSGTRELFF.

The rearrangement uses TRBV27 and TRBJ1-5, with 7 bases identical to TRBD1. The V segment lost 7 bases and the J segment 2 bases; nucleotides outside the gene matches: 5. The CDR3 spans 14 residues. Looked up from germline, CDR1 is MNHEY and CDR2 is SMNVEV (reference sequence). Written as DNA, the CDR3 is TGTGCCAGCAAAACCGGACAGGGCAATCAGCCCCAGCATTTT. This translates into CASKTGQGNQPQHF.